Each of the 12 T cell receptor beta chains below was sequenced from the same sample in a study of T cells expressing NK-cell markers. Reprocessing the 5' RACE reads, TCRdb reports a single entry for every CDR3 protein and omits DNA. This sample's table reports fewer than 300,000 distinct CDR3 sequences. Sequenced sample: blood T cells: a sorted CD56 or NKG2C T cell subset, CD4+ or CD8+ T cells, or bulk PBMC T cells (not recorded which). The receptors shown here come from a woman aged 18 to 75 in good health.

The V gene is TRBV18, the J gene TRBJ2-3. Per the germline V gene, CDR1 is KGHSH and CDR2 is LQKENI. The CDR3 totals 14 residues. The CDR3 here is CASSPREATDTQYF.

V usage is TRBV6-5 and J usage is TRBJ2-3; TCRdb's D call of TRBD2 is untestable without DNA. This CDR3 has 18 residues. Germline CDR1 is MNHEY and CDR2 is SVGAGI. CDR3 residues: CASSYYPRLAGIADTQYF.

The chain uses TRBV7-2 and TRBJ1-4. Per the germline V gene, CDR1 is SGHTA and CDR2 is FQGNSA. The CDR3 is 15 amino acids. The CDR3: CASSLAYGVNEKLFF.

The J gene is TRBJ1-6, the V gene TRBV20-1; the TCRdb call, TRBD1, lacks DNA for checking. The CDR3 totals 14 residues. The germline V gene encodes CDR1 DFQATT and CDR2 SNEGSKA (reference sequence). This CDR3 is CSASRGQNNSPLHF.

CDR3 sequence: CASSRGQGGRANEKLFF. The chain uses TRBV6-1 and TRBJ1-4; there is no DNA to check the TCRdb D call of TRBD1. The germline V gene has CDR1 MNHNS and CDR2 SASEGT. The CDR3 contains 17 residues.

The chain combines TRBV3-1 with TRBJ2-7; TCRdb's D call, TRBD2, is unchecked because there is no DNA. Germline V lookup: CDR1 LGHDT, CDR2 YNNKEL (reference sequence). The CDR3 is 18 residues long. CDR3 protein: CASSRGGSGSLSGYEQYF.

The gene calls are TRBV4-3 and TRBJ2-1; without DNA, the TCRdb call of TRBD2 cannot be checked. There are 17 residues in the CDR3. Looked up from germline, CDR1 is LGHNA and CDR2 is YSLEER. CDR3 sequence reads: CASSQALLGVLYNEQFF.

The rearrangement links TRBV6-5 to TRBJ2-3; checking the TCRdb D call of TRBD2 is not possible without DNA. In germline, CDR1 is MNHEY, CDR2 SVGAGI. The CDR3 runs to 17 residues. This chain's CDR3 is CASSYDLGLAGADTQYF.

The chain uses TRBV23-1 and TRBJ2-7. TRBV23-1 is an open reading frame, and its role is uncertain. This CDR3 spans 16 amino acids. The CDR3 region is CASSQSTARSSYEQYF.

V usage is TRBV5-1 and J usage is TRBJ2-1; TCRdb selects TRBD2, and the lack of DNA leaves this call unchecked. This CDR3 has 14 amino acids. The V gene's germline CDR1 is SGHRS and CDR2 YFSETQ. The CDR3 here is CASSLGGYPNEQFF. Together with reference TRBV5-1 and TRBJ2-1, the CDR3 gives the full variable domain: KAGVTQTPRYLIKTRGQQVTLSCSPISGHRSVSWYQQTPGQGLQFLFEYFSETQRNKGNFPGRFSGRQFSNSRSEMNVSTLELGDSALYLCASSLGGYPNEQFFGPGTRLTVL.

J is TRBJ2-7 and V is TRBV20-1; TCRdb names TRBD2, which stays unverified in the absence of DNA. The CDR3 runs 14 residues. Germline assignment: CDR1 DFQATT and CDR2 SNEGSKA (reference sequence). This CDR3 reads CSARESGRRSEQYF.

J is TRBJ2-1 and V is TRBV29-1; the D call from TCRdb, TRBD1, cannot be confirmed without DNA. Germline values: CDR1 SQVTM, CDR2 ANQGSEA. The CDR3 consists of 14 residues. CDR3 loop: CSLSRLAGQGEQFF.